These T cell receptor beta chains were read from a single sample in a study of T cells in Graves' hyperthyroidism and ophthalmopathy. TCRdb reprocessed the multiplex PCR reads with MiXCR, giving one entry per CDR3 protein. Of under 800,000 distinct CDR3 sequences listed, around 15% are singletons. Sequencing was done on a sample of blood. The source of these receptors is a woman under 30 with Graves' hyperthyroidism. CDR3s include the opening cysteine and the closing phenylalanine or tryptophan. The order of the fields is V gene, J gene, CDR3 protein.

V gene: TRBV24-1; J gene: TRBJ2-1; CDR3 protein: CATSDSPGGPYNEQFF
V gene: TRBV29-1; J gene: TRBJ2-5; CDR3 protein: CSVGGLAGETQYF
V gene: TRBV4-1; J gene: TRBJ2-2; CDR3 protein: CASSSHLQRGTGELFF
V gene: TRBV29-1; J gene: TRBJ1-2; CDR3 protein: CSVLDSTRDRFNYGYTF
V gene: TRBV28; J gene: TRBJ2-1; CDR3 protein: CASSSTGAEGSGEQFF
V gene: TRBV5-1; J gene: TRBJ1-1; CDR3 protein: CASSYETGANTEAFF
V gene: TRBV6-1; J gene: TRBJ1-1; CDR3 protein: CASSFLGPPGRNTEAFF
V gene: TRBV12-3/TRBV12-4; J gene: TRBJ1-1; CDR3 protein: CASSPTLNMNTEAFF
V gene: TRBV10-3; J gene: TRBJ2-7; CDR3 protein: CAISDPGQGATYEQYF
V gene: TRBV11-2; J gene: TRBJ2-4; CDR3 protein: CASSAGLADIQYF
V gene: TRBV7-9; J gene: TRBJ1-2; CDR3 protein: CASSPGPTYGYTF
V gene: TRBV20-1; J gene: TRBJ1-5; CDR3 protein: CSVGDQPQHF